The 4 T cell receptor beta chains reported below all come from one sample, sequenced in a study of shared clonotypes between healthy human individuals. Produced via immunoSEQ multiplex PCR; TCRdb's table is partial and in-frame only. The sample records roughly 1,500,000 clones, 98% to 99% being singletons. Source material: naive CD4+ T cells sorted from blood. The subset: CD45RA+ positively selected. The receptors derive from a man aged 25-45 years in good health.

The chain carries TRBV29-1 and TRBJ2-7, with D unclear. V was shortened by 5 bases and J by 0 bases, with 5 bases between the two germline ends. This CDR3 contains 11 residues. The germline CDR1 and CDR2 sequences are SQVTM and ANQGSEA. The CDR3 here is CSVLLSYEQYF. CDR3 coding DNA: TGCAGCGTTTTGCTCTCCTACGAGCAGTACTTC.

Concerning this clone itself: This sample includes further DNA sequences coding for the same CDR3. The rearrangement links TRBV20-1 to TRBJ2-5; no clear D gene. CDR1 and CDR2 (germline): DFQATT, SNEGSKA (reference sequence). Trimming cost V 3 bases and J 2 bases, with 4 bases left between them. The CDR3 is 11 amino acids. The CDR3 region has the DNA TGCAGTGCTAGTCGTCAAGAGACCCAGTACTTC. Protein sequence: CSASRQETQYF.

This chain joins TRBV5-1 and TRBJ1-1; the D is unclear. CDR1 is SGHRS and CDR2 is YFSETQ in the germline V gene. The CDR3 length is 14 residues. Trimming left V 4 bases short and J 2 bases short, with 12 bases between. In DNA form, the CDR3 reads TGCGCCAGCAGCCATAATTGGGGAAACACTGAAGCTTTCTTT. This sequence encodes CASSHNWGNTEAFF.

V and J are TRBV6-5 and TRBJ2-7; 7 bases fit TRBD2. With V trimmed by 2 bases and J by 3 bases, 4 bases remained unmatched. This CDR3 region has 14 residues. Germline V gene sequence: CDR1 MNHEY, CDR2 SVGAGI. CDR3 protein: CASSYGGEGYEQYF. The CDR3, as DNA: TGTGCCAGCAGTTACGGGGGGGAAGGCTACGAGCAGTACTTC.